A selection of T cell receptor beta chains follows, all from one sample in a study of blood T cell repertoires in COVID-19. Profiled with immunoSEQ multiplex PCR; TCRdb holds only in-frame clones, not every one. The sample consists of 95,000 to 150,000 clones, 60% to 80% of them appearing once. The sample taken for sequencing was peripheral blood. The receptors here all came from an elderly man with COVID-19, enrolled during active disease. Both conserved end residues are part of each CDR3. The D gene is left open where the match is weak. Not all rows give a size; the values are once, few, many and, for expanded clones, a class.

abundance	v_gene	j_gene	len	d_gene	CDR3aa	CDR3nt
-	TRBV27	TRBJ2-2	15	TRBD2	CASSSSGTPTGELFF	TGTGCCAGCAGTTCAAGCGGGACTCCCACCGGGGAGCTGTTTTTT
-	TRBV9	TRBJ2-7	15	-	CASSVAAGARYEQYF	TGTGCCAGCAGCGTAGCCGCGGGGGCTAGGTACGAGCAGTACTTC
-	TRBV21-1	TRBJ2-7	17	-	CASSKVKAGGTKYEQYF	TGTGCCAGCAGCAAAGTCAAAGCGGGAGGCACAAAGTACGAGCAGTACTTC
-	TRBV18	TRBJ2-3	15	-	CASSPGRGSTDTQYF	TGTGCCAGCTCACCAGGTAGAGGGAGCACAGATACGCAGTATTTT
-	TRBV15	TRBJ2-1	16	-	CATSGPDRSSYNEQFF	TGTGCCACCAGCGGACCCGACAGGAGCTCCTACAATGAGCAGTTCTTC
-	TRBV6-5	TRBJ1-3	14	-	CASSPRFSGNTIYF	TGTGCCAGCAGCCCCCGGTTCTCTGGAAACACCATATATTTT
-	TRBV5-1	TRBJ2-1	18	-	CASSASPQGIRGYNEQFF	TGCGCCAGCAGCGCAAGCCCACAGGGCATCAGAGGATACAATGAGCAGTTCTTC
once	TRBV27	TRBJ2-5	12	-	CASLSGGGVAYF	TGTGCCAGTTTAAGTGGGGGAGGCGTTGCCTACTTC
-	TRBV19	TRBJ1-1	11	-	CASSIAVEAFF	TGTGCCAGTAGTATCGCGGTTGAAGCTTTCTTT
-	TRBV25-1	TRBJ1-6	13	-	CASSDTRGGLLHF	TGTGCCAGCAGTGACACCCGAGGGGGTTTACTCCACTTT
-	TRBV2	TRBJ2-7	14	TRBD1	CANAGGGSEYEQYF	TGTGCCAATGCAGGGGGCGGAAGTGAATACGAGCAGTACTTC
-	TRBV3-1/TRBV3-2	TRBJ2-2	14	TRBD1	CASSHYTGAGELFF	TGTGCCAGCAGCCACTACACAGGGGCGGGGGAGCTGTTTTTT
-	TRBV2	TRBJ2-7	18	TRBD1	CASRGFYLPGQGFYEQYF	TGTGCCAGCAGGGGTTTTTATCTTCCGGGACAGGGATTCTACGAGCAGTACTTC
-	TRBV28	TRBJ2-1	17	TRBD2	CASSQLTSGREGNEQFF	TGTGCCAGCAGTCAACTTACTAGCGGGAGAGAGGGCAATGAGCAGTTCTTC
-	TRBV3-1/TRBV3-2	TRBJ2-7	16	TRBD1	CASSRGGQGSSYEQYF	TGTGCCAGCAGTCGTGGGGGACAGGGGTCAAGCTACGAGCAGTACTTC
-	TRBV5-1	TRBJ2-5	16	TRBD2	CASSSGLAGGQETQYF	TGCGCCAGCAGCTCGGGACTAGCGGGAGGGCAAGAGACCCAGTACTTC
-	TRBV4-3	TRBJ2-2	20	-	CASSQSSPGTGIHNTGELFF	TGCGCCAGCAGCCAATCAAGCCCCGGGACTGGGATCCACAACACCGGGGAGCTGTTTTTT
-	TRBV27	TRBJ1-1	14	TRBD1	CASSYYRGNTEAFF	TGTGCCAGCAGCTACTACAGGGGGAACACTGAAGCTTTCTTT
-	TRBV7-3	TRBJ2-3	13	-	CASSYSGTDTQYF	TGTGCCAGCAGCTATAGCGGTACAGATACGCAGTATTTT
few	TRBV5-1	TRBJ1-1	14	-	CASSEQNRNTEAFF	TGCGCCAGCAGCGAGCAGAACAGGAACACTGAAGCTTTCTTT
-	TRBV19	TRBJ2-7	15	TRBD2	CASSIELAGGGEQYF	TGTGCCAGTAGTATTGAGCTAGCGGGAGGCGGTGAGCAGTACTTC
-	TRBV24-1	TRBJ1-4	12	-	CATSMAGEKLFF	TGTGCCACCAGTATGGCGGGTGAAAAACTGTTTTTT
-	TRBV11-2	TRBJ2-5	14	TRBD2	CASSLTSGSETQYF	TGTGCCAGCAGCTTAACTAGCGGGAGTGAGACCCAGTACTTC